Presented here are 12 T cell receptor beta chains from one specimen sequenced in a study of blood T cell repertoires in COVID-19. Measured with immunoSEQ multiplex PCR; TCRdb has only the in-frame clones, and not every one. The repertoire holds under 250,000 clones, with about 87% as singletons. The sequencing sample was made of PBMCs or T cells enriched from blood (not recorded which). Receptor source: a woman aged 25 to 39 who had been exposed to COVID-19.

This clone was detected once. V gene TRBV7-6 combines with J gene TRBJ2-1, with 15 positions matching TRBD2. The CDR3 covers 21 residues. The V segment lost 1 base and the J segment 7 bases; nucleotides outside the gene matches: 17. The germline V gene encodes CDR1 SGHVS and CDR2 FNYEAQ. CDR3 region: CASSLVLRTSGRAIRGNEQFF. The CDR3 bases are TGTGCCAGCAGCTTAGTATTACGGACTAGCGGGAGGGCCATAAGGGGGAATGAGCAGTTCTTC.

V is TRBV27 and J is TRBJ1-2; 10 bases align to TRBD1. J was trimmed by 6 bases and V by 1 base; bases with no gene match: 8. CDR1 MNHEY and CDR2 SMNVEV come from the germline V gene (reference sequence). This CDR3 is 16 amino acids long. The CDR3 DNA reads as TGTGCCAGCAGTTTATGGGCGGGACAGGGGCTACATGGCTACACCTTC. Translated: CASSLWAGQGLHGYTF.

On this clone: A junction end diverges from the germline sequence, so it may reflect a read error. The chain joins TRBV3-1 (or the pseudogene TRBV3-2) to TRBJ2-1; tentative D call: TRBD2 (6 bases). Germline CDR1 reads LGHDT; CDR2 reads YNNKEL (reference sequence). The CDR3 is 13 amino acids. The CDR3, as DNA: TGTGCCAGCACCCGGGACTCCCACAATGAGCAGTTCTTC. Protein: CASTRDSHNEQFF.

The J gene is TRBJ2-2, the V gene TRBV5-1; 7 bases match TRBD2. Germline lookup yields CDR1 SGHRS and CDR2 YFSETQ. The CDR3 contains 15 residues. V lost 6 bases to trimming and J lost 5 bases; unmatched junction nucleotides: 10. DNA for the CDR3: TGCGCCAGCACCCAGGACGGGAGGCATACCGGGGAGCTGTTTTTT. This codes for CASTQDGRHTGELFF.

This clone was seen a single time. The chain recombines TRBV28 with TRBJ2-7, with TRBD1 matching 7 bases. Germline V gene data show CDR1 as MDHEN and CDR2 as SYDVKM. CDR3 size: 12 residues. J was trimmed by 4 bases and V by 10 bases; bases with no gene match: 7. In nucleotides, the CDR3 is TGTGCCATACAGGGGTTTGCATACGAGCAGTACTTC. Amino acids: CAIQGFAYEQYF. The variable domain in full, completed from reference TRBV28 and TRBJ2-7, reads DVKVTQSSRYLVKRTGEKVFLECVQDMDHENMFWYRQDPGLGLRLIYFSYDVKMKEKGDIPEGYSVSREKKERFSLILESASTNQTSMYLCAIQGFAYEQYFGPGTRLTVT.

The chain recombines TRBV24-1 with TRBJ2-1; 9 bases fit TRBD1. Germline V gives CDR1 KGHDR, CDR2 SFDVKD. The CDR3 extends over 14 amino acids. Trimming at V came to 4 bases and at J to 10 bases, leaving 7 bases not matched to a gene. CDR3 coding DNA: TGTGCCACCAGTGACCACGGGACAGGGTCGGAGCAGTTCTTC. Its translation is CATSDHGTGSEQFF.

V gene TRBV18 combines with J gene TRBJ2-7, with TRBD2 as a possible D gene (7 bases). Germline CDR1 reads KGHSH; CDR2 reads LQKENI. Trimming shortened V by 3 bases and J by 6 bases, and 18 bases separated the two germline ends. The CDR3 runs to 15 residues. The CDR3 region has the DNA TGTGCCAGCTCACCTAAGGGAGGGGGAACGGGCGAGCAGTACTTC. Its protein product is CASSPKGGGTGEQYF.

This sequence joins TRBV5-5 and TRBJ2-3, with 8 bases identical to TRBD2. Trimming took 5 bases from V and 6 from J; bases not matched to a gene: 8. Germline CDR1 SGHKS, CDR2 YYEKEE (reference sequence). The length of the CDR3 is 14 residues. The CDR3 DNA reads TGTGCCAGCAGGATGGGGGCGGGGGGTGATACGCAGTATTTT. It specifies CASRMGAGGDTQYF.

This chain links TRBV7-9 with TRBJ2-7; 13 bases are shared with TRBD2. Germline V gives CDR1 SEHNR, CDR2 FQNEAQ (reference sequence). The CDR3 is 15 residues long. Unmatched junction bases numbered 6, after V lost 5 bases and J lost 5 bases. CDR3 coding DNA: TGTGCCAGCAGCATCGGACTAGCGGGAGCCCACGAGCAGTACTTC. Amino acids: CASSIGLAGAHEQYF.

This chain connects TRBV28 to TRBJ2-3, with TRBD1 as a possible D gene (5 bases). The V gene lost 2 bases and the J gene lost 5 bases, with 11 bases spanning the gap. The V gene's germline CDR1 is MDHEN and CDR2 SYDVKM. This CDR3 is built from 14 residues. CDR3 bases: TGTGCCAGCAGTTTACGCAGGGCAGGAGATACGCAGTATTTT. It translates to CASSLRRAGDTQYF.

The rearrangement links TRBV13 to TRBJ2-1; D unresolved. The CDR3 consists of 11 residues. CDR1 is PRHDT, CDR2 FYEKMQ, per germline (reference sequence). V lost 5 bases to trimming and J lost 5 bases, with 4 bases between them. CDR3 loop: CASSINNEQFF. DNA for the CDR3: TGTGCCAGCAGCATAAACAATGAGCAGTTCTTC. The variable domain in full, completed from reference TRBV13 and TRBJ2-1, reads AAGVIQSPRHLIKEKRETATLKCYPIPRHDTVYWYQQGPGQDPQFLISFYEKMQSDKGSIPDRFSAQQFSDYHSELNMSSLELGDSALYFCASSINNEQFFGPGTRLTVL.

CDR3 coding DNA: TGTGCTAGTGGCCCAGGGACAGGCCAGCCCCAGCATTTT. Translated: CASGPGTGQPQHF. This chain joins TRBV12-5 and TRBJ1-5, with 8 nucleotides matching TRBD1. The CDR3 totals 13 residues. V trimming: 6 bases; J trimming: 7 bases; junction bases outside the gene matches: 5. Germline values: CDR1 LGHNT, CDR2 FRNRAP.